This T cell receptor beta chain is drawn from a study of CD8+CD57+ T cells in acquired aplastic anemia. Researchers used genomic DNA as the template to profile TCR beta VDJ and CDR3. TCRdb used MiXCR to reprocess the reads, holding one entry per CDR3 protein. This table holds just over 400,000 distinct CDR3 sequences, roughly 68% found once. This CDR3 has 15 residues. The germline V gene encodes CDR1 SNHLY and CDR2 FYNNEI. The J gene is TRBJ1-4, the V gene TRBV2; either TRBD1 or TRBD2 may supply D (6 bases each). The DNA end is more similar to TRBJ2-3, so the J call may be wrong. Material for sequencing was sorted CD4+, CD8+, or CD8+CD57+ T cells (not recorded which) from PBMCs. The receptor was derived from a human donor in good health, serving as a control. The CDR3 nucleotides read TGTGCCAGCAGAGTAGCAGGGGCGGGGCCGGATACGCAGTATTTT. Protein: CASRVAGAGPDTQYF.